These 24 T cell receptor beta chains came from one sample sequenced in a study of preoperative IRX-2 immunotherapy in early breast cancer (dated by TCRdb to 2018 to 2020). Libraries were made using the immunoSEQ multiplex PCR assay. The immuneACCESS repertoire file appears here via TCRdb, limited to in-frame rearrangements. These files lack a portion of the clones; in checked studies, under half of the deficit traces to unresolved V genes, and the cause of the others is not known. For this sample there are some 29,000 clones; 85% to 90% appear just once. Clones ranked in the top ten supply approximately 9.9% of the sample. Interpreted using the paper, the treatment or condition label stands for: preoperative locoregional IRX-2 cytokine immunotherapy. Sample acquisition took place from a patient treated with IRX-2 immunotherapy. Every receptor here comes from a human donor with breast cancer.

The CDR3 DNA reads as TGTGCCACCAGCAGAGAGGGCGGCAGCACAGATACGCAGTATTTT. Protein: CATSREGGSTDTQYF. The chain uses TRBV15 and TRBJ2-3; no reliable D call. V lost 0 bases, J lost 0 bases, and 7 bases lay in between. This CDR3 has 15 residues. Germline CDR1 is LNHNV and CDR2 is YYDKDF (reference sequence). The full variable domain, with the rest looked up from reference TRBV15 and TRBJ2-3, is DAMVIQNPRYQVTQFGKPVTLSCSQTLNHNVMYWYQQKSSQAPKLLFHYYDKDFNNEADTPDNFQSRRPNTSFCFLDIRSPGLGDTAMYLCATSREGGSTDTQYFGPGTRLTVL.

This chain connects TRBV15 to TRBJ2-1, with 9 positions matching TRBD1. This CDR3 has 16 amino acids. Germline loops: CDR1 LNHNV, CDR2 YYDKDF (reference sequence). The V segment lost 1 base and the J segment 6 bases; nucleotides outside the gene matches: 7. DNA of the CDR3: TGTGCCACCAGCAGAGCACAGGGGGCGCAGCTCAATGAGCAGTTCTTC. This translates into CATSRAQGAQLNEQFF.

The CDR3 region is CASSSSTGLTEAFF. DNA of the CDR3: TGTGCCAGCAGTTCGTCGACAGGGCTCACTGAAGCTTTCTTT. V and J are TRBV6-5 and TRBJ1-1, with 7 bases identical to TRBD1. The germline CDR1 and CDR2 sequences are MNHEY and SVGAGI. Germline trimming cut 4 bases from V and 4 bases from J; bases unmatched to any gene: 6. CDR3 length equals 14 residues.

In this sample, this clone turned up once. The rearrangement links TRBV9 to TRBJ2-7, with 7 bases matching TRBD1. With V trimmed by 0 bases and J by 0 bases, 6 bases remained unmatched. The CDR3 loop spans 16 amino acids. Looked up from germline, CDR1 is SGDLS and CDR2 is YYNGEE. The CDR3 nucleotides are TGTGCCAGCAGCGTAGGGGGACAGCTGAGCTCCTACGAGCAGTACTTC. Its translation is CASSVGGQLSSYEQYF. Based on the CDR3 plus reference TRBV9 and TRBJ2-7, the full variable domain is DSGVTQTPKHLITATGQRVTLRCSPRSGDLSVYWYQQSLDQGLQFLIQYYNGEERAKGNILERFSAQQFPDLHSELNLSSLELGDSALYFCASSVGGQLSSYEQYFGPGTRLTVT.

The chain combines TRBV20-1 with TRBJ1-1; no clear D gene. CDR1 and CDR2 (germline): DFQATT, SNEGSKA (reference sequence). With 0 bases removed from V and 3 bases from J, the gap between germline ends came to 2 bases. CDR3 size: 11 residues. The CDR3 DNA is TGCAGTGCTAGAGATTACACTGAAGCTTTCTTT. The encoded protein is CSARDYTEAFF.

This clone was seen a few times. This chain joins TRBV18 and TRBJ1-5; 7 nucleotides align to TRBD1. The CDR3 is 13 amino acids. V gave up 8 bases and J gave up 7 bases; unmatched junction bases: 8. CDR1 is KGHSH and CDR2 is LQKENI in the germline V gene. As DNA, the CDR3 is TGTGCCAGCCACCGGGACAGTGAACAGCCCCAGCATTTT. Residues: CASHRDSEQPQHF.

This chain joins TRBV10-2 and TRBJ2-1; D is unresolved. CDR3 length equals 13 residues. The germline V gene has CDR1 WSHSY and CDR2 SAAADI. V was clipped by 2 bases and J by 16 bases, with 18 bases between them. CDR3 in amino acids: CASSEGMGNPDFF. DNA of the CDR3: TGCGCCAGCAGTGAGGGGATGGGGAACCCGGATTTCTTC.

The J gene is TRBJ2-5, the V gene TRBV5-1; perhaps TRBD2 as D (6 bases). The germline V and J ends were trimmed by 4 bases and 5 bases, with 24 bases remaining between them. The germline gives CDR1 SGHRS, CDR2 YFSETQ. The CDR3 has 17 residues. The CDR3 DNA follows: TGCGCCAGCAGCCTCTGGGGTCAGGGACTGGCGGAGGAGACCCAGTACTTC. Protein sequence: CASSLWGQGLAEETQYF.

This chain links TRBV9 with TRBJ2-5, with TRBD2 matching 9 bases. V lost 1 base and J lost 2; bases outside the gene matches: 6. The CDR3 consists of 16 residues. The germline V gene has CDR1 SGDLS and CDR2 YYNGEE. CDR3 bases: TGTGCCAGCAGCGTAAGCGGGGGGAGGGTTCAAGAGACCCAGTACTTC. Protein sequence: CASSVSGGRVQETQYF.

This chain connects TRBV25-1 to TRBJ2-1; 9 bases map to TRBD2. The germline CDR1 and CDR2 sequences are MGHDK and SYGVNS. Trimming cost V 8 bases and J 0 bases; bases outside gene matches: 5. The CDR3 runs 15 residues. The CDR3 spells CASVDSGSSYNEQFF. The DNA of the CDR3 is TGTGCCAGCGTCGATAGCGGGAGCTCCTACAATGAGCAGTTCTTC.

This chain connects TRBV5-6 to TRBJ1-5; D is possibly TRBD1 (5 bases). The CDR3 has 14 amino acids. The V and J ends lost 1 base and 3 bases respectively, with 8 bases between them. CDR1 is SGHDT, CDR2 YYEEEE, per germline. CDR3 in DNA: TGTGCCAGCAGCTTGAGAGGGGTCAATCAGCCCCAGCATTTT. Translating gives CASSLRGVNQPQHF.

V is TRBV7-8 and J is TRBJ2-4; possible D gene TRBD1, 5 bases. Germline V gene sequence: CDR1 SGHVS, CDR2 FQNEAQ. V was shortened by 6 bases and J by 1 base, with 22 bases between the two germline ends. This CDR3 comprises 18 residues. For the CDR3, the DNA is TGTGCCAGCAGTCTATCCCGCCTGGGGCTAGAGGCCAAAAACATTCAGTACTTC. It yields the protein CASSLSRLGLEAKNIQYF.

This chain links TRBV7-9 with TRBJ2-3; D gene unclear. Trimming took 2 bases from V and 0 from J, leaving 9 bases between them. Germline CDR1 and CDR2: SEHNR and FQNEAQ (reference sequence). The CDR3 covers 15 residues. The CDR3 region has the DNA TGTGCCAGCAGCTTATATCAGGCTAGCACAGATACGCAGTATTTT. Its protein is CASSLYQASTDTQYF.

This clone was recorded once. The chain joins TRBV11-2 to TRBJ2-2; D perhaps matches TRBD1 (5 bases). The CDR3 length is 15 residues. The germline V and J ends were trimmed by 2 bases and 5 bases, with 12 bases remaining between them. The germline gives CDR1 SGHAT, CDR2 FQNNGV. CDR3 bases: TGTGCCAGCAGCTTATGGCAGGGCGGAACCGGGGAGCTGTTTTTT. Translated, it gives CASSLWQGGTGELFF.

The gene calls are TRBV2 and TRBJ1-2, with 7 nucleotides matching TRBD1. Germline V lookup: CDR1 SNHLY, CDR2 FYNNEI. The CDR3 extends over 16 amino acids. The V segment lost 4 bases and the J segment 3 bases; nucleotides outside the gene matches: 11. The CDR3 region has the DNA TGTGCCAGCAGTGGGGGAGGGAGACAGGGTCACTATGGCTACACCTTC. It translates to CASSGGGRQGHYGYTF.

V and J are TRBV28 and TRBJ1-1; no clear D. Per germline, CDR1 MDHEN and CDR2 SYDVKM. Trimming stripped 2 bases from V and 0 bases from J, with 13 bases between. This CDR3 contains 16 residues. This CDR3 reads CASSLVSAGVNTEAFF. The CDR3 bases are TGTGCCAGCAGTTTAGTCTCAGCCGGCGTGAACACTGAAGCTTTCTTT.

The V gene is TRBV7-6, the J gene TRBJ2-3, with D maybe TRBD1 (5 bases). CDR1 is SGHVS, CDR2 FNYEAQ, per germline. The CDR3 runs 14 residues. V shed 2 bases and J shed 0 bases, with 6 bases lying between them. CDR3 residues: CASSLYRSTDTQYF. The CDR3 DNA reads TGTGCCAGCAGCTTATACAGGAGCACAGATACGCAGTATTTT. Filled out from reference TRBV7-6 and TRBJ2-3, the complete variable domain reads GAGVSQSPRYKVTKRGQDVALRCDPISGHVSLYWYRQALGQGPEFLTYFNYEAQQDKSGLPNDRFSAERPEGSISTLTIQRTEQRDSAMYRCASSLYRSTDTQYFGPGTRLTVL.

CDR3 in amino acids: CASSVKVLETVVYF. The CDR3 nucleotides read TGTGCCAGCAGCGTGAAGGTTCTGGAAACGGTCGTATATTTT. The gene calls are TRBV9 and TRBJ1-3; D remains ambiguous. V gave up 2 bases and J gave up 14 bases, with 20 bases separating them. CDR1 and CDR2 from the germline V gene are SGDLS and YYNGEE. The CDR3 loop spans 14 amino acids.

This clone was recorded only once. The chain recombines TRBV2 with TRBJ1-6; 9 bases are a match to TRBD1. The germline V gene has CDR1 SNHLY and CDR2 FYNNEI. V gave up 3 bases and J gave up 11 bases; unmatched junction bases: 5. The CDR3 length is 14 residues. CDR3 residues: CASSEDRGTAPLHF. DNA of the CDR3: TGTGCCAGCAGTGAGGACAGGGGAACGGCACCCCTCCACTTT. The whole variable domain, remainder taken from reference TRBV2 and TRBJ1-6, is EPEVTQTPSHQVTQMGQEVILRCVPISNHLYFYWYRQILGQKVEFLVSFYNNEISEKSEIFDDQFSVERPDGSNFTLKIRSTKLEDSAMYFCASSEDRGTAPLHFGNGTRLTVT.

The chain joins TRBV5-4 to TRBJ2-5; D might be TRBD2 (6 bases). Trimming cost V 4 bases and J 1 base, with 14 bases left between them. Per the germline V gene, CDR1 is SGHNT and CDR2 is YYREEE (reference sequence). This CDR3 contains 15 residues. The CDR3 protein is CASSQSRGVQETQYF. CDR3 coding DNA: TGTGCCAGCAGCCAGTCGCGGGGAGTCCAAGAGACCCAGTACTTC.

This sequence joins TRBV6-6 and TRBJ1-5; D gene ambiguous. This CDR3 comprises 13 residues. V was cut by 6 bases and J by 5 bases, with 11 bases left in between. Germline CDR1 reads MNHNY; CDR2 reads SVGAGI (reference sequence). CDR3 in amino acids: CASRGRSDQPQHF. CDR3 coding DNA: TGTGCCAGCAGGGGCAGGAGTGATCAGCCCCAGCATTTT.

The V gene is TRBV6-5, the J gene TRBJ2-3; possibly TRBD2 for D (5 bases). The V and J ends lost 7 bases and 0 bases respectively, with 14 bases between them. Germline V gene lookup returns CDR1 MNHEY and CDR2 SVGAGI. The CDR3 length is 15 residues. The CDR3 sequence is CASTGGLGSTDTQYF. As DNA, the CDR3 is TGTGCCAGCACCGGAGGTCTGGGTAGCACAGATACGCAGTATTTT.

This clone was seen once. The V gene is TRBV7-9, the J gene TRBJ1-5; tentative D call: TRBD1 (6 bases). This CDR3 has 14 residues. V gave up 8 bases and J gave up 4 bases, with 15 bases separating them. Germline CDR1 SEHNR, CDR2 FQNEAQ (reference sequence). The CDR3 DNA follows: TGTGCCAGCGCCTTAGGGGGGGAGAATCAGCCCCAGCATTTT. Amino acid sequence: CASALGGENQPQHF.

This sequence joins TRBV5-1 and TRBJ2-7; perhaps TRBD2 as D (6 bases). The CDR3 extends over 14 amino acids. Trimming removed 0 bases at V and 5 bases at J, with 12 bases between. Germline CDR1 is SGHRS and CDR2 is YFSETQ. CDR3 in amino acids: CASSLGTSNDEQYF. CDR3 DNA sequence: TGCGCCAGCAGCTTGGGAACTAGCAACGACGAGCAGTACTTC.